A single sample is the source of the 29 T cell receptor beta chains below, sequenced in a study of blood T cell repertoires in COVID-19. Assay: immunoSEQ multiplex PCR; the TCRdb copy retains only in-frame clones and omits some. The table lists about 220,000 clones, 70% to 85% of them singletons. Sequencing input: PBMCs or T cells enriched from blood (not recorded which). The receptors come from a woman in her fifties or sixties who had recovered from COVID-19.

This clone was observed a few times. The J gene is TRBJ1-4, the V gene TRBV7-6, with TRBD1 matching 8 bases. The V gene's germline CDR1 is SGHVS and CDR2 FNYEAQ. This CDR3 contains 17 residues. Trimming cost V 5 bases and J 4 bases; bases outside gene matches: 12. This chain's CDR3 is CASSKNPPGQDNEKLFF. The CDR3 bases are TGTGCCAGCAGCAAAAATCCACCGGGACAGGATAATGAAAAACTGTTTTTT.

The chain carries TRBV19 and TRBJ1-2, with TRBD1 as a possible D gene (6 bases). This CDR3 spans 14 amino acids. Germline values: CDR1 LNHDA, CDR2 SQIVND (reference sequence). With 3 bases removed from V and 2 bases from J, the gap between germline ends came to 10 bases. The CDR3 bases are TGTGCCAGTAGTATCCCCGGACAGAACTATGGCTACACCTTC. It specifies CASSIPGQNYGYTF.

In its sample, this clone was seen a few times. This chain joins TRBV7-6 and TRBJ1-2; tentative D call: TRBD1 (6 bases). Trimming stripped 3 bases from V and 4 bases from J, with 21 bases between. The CDR3 is 17 residues long. Germline assignment: CDR1 SGHVS and CDR2 FNYEAQ. The CDR3 region is CASSFGVGEGVAYGYTF. For the CDR3, the DNA is TGTGCCAGCAGCTTTGGGGTTGGTGAGGGGGTTGCCTATGGCTACACCTTC.

The chain has TRBV5-1 and TRBJ2-7; 8 bases match TRBD2. CDR1 is SGHRS, CDR2 YFSETQ, per germline. V was pared by 1 base and J by 7 bases, with 7 bases of the junction left unmatched. CDR3 length equals 14 residues. CDR3 protein: CASSLSAGDGEQYF. The DNA of the CDR3 is TGCGCCAGCAGCTTGTCAGCGGGGGACGGGGAGCAGTACTTC.

The chain recombines TRBV7-7 with TRBJ2-5; D possibly corresponds to TRBD1 (6 bases). This CDR3 has 15 amino acids. Trimming removed 5 bases from V and 3 bases from J, with 16 bases in between. Germline V gene lookup returns CDR1 SSHAT and CDR2 FNYEAQ (reference sequence). CDR3 residues: CASSRATGTKETQYF. Written as DNA, the CDR3 is TGTGCCAGCAGCCGCGCCACAGGGACCAAAGAGACCCAGTACTTC.

This clone was seen a handful of times. The chain links TRBV19 to TRBJ2-2; no clear D. CDR1 LNHDA and CDR2 SQIVND come from the germline V gene (reference sequence). Trimming removed 3 bases at V and 0 bases at J, with 2 bases between. The CDR3 contains 13 residues. The CDR3 loop is CASSIANTGELFF. The DNA for the CDR3 is TGTGCCAGTAGTATCGCGAACACCGGGGAGCTGTTTTTT. Combining the CDR3 with reference TRBV19 and TRBJ2-2 gives the whole variable domain DGGITQSPKYLFRKEGQNVTLSCEQNLNHDAMYWYRQDPGQGLRLIYYSQIVNDFQKGDIAEGYSVSREKKESFPLTVTSAQKNPTAFYLCASSIANTGELFFGEGSRLTVL.

This clone was counted ten times or more. The identical CDR3 is also encoded by other nucleotide sequences in the sample. The chain recombines TRBV6-5 with TRBJ1-3, with unresolved D. Germline V CDR1 and CDR2: MNHEY, SVGAGI. The CDR3 has 13 amino acids. V lost 8 bases to trimming and J lost 4 bases, with 12 bases between them. The CDR3 is CASRQGSGNTIYF. CDR3 DNA sequence: TGTGCCAGCCGGCAAGGGAGCGGAAACACCATATATTTT.

The chain has TRBV19 and TRBJ1-1; 9 positions match TRBD1. CDR3 length: 15 residues. Germline CDR1 and CDR2: LNHDA and SQIVND (reference sequence). V dropped 4 bases and J dropped 4; count of bases not matched to a gene: 7. CDR3 coding DNA: TGTGCCAGTAGTACTCAACAGGGGGCAGGCACTGAAGCTTTCTTT. This codes for CASSTQQGAGTEAFF.

This rearrangement joins TRBV5-4 to TRBJ2-3; D is ambiguous. CDR3 length: 16 amino acids. Germline V lookup: CDR1 SGHNT, CDR2 YYREEE (reference sequence). Trimming shortened V by 0 bases and J by 1 base, and 12 bases separated the two germline ends. The CDR3 loop reads CASSLASSIGTDTQYF. CDR3 in DNA: TGTGCCAGCAGCTTGGCCTCTAGTATTGGCACAGATACGCAGTATTTT.

The chain uses TRBV11-2 and TRBJ2-3; D remains unclear. Deletions cut 1 base from V and 2 bases from J, with 7 bases between. The CDR3 spans 14 residues. CDR1 is SGHAT and CDR2 is FQNNGV in the germline V gene. The CDR3 region is CASSLALYTDTQYF. CDR3 in DNA: TGTGCCAGCAGCTTAGCCCTATACACAGATACGCAGTATTTT.

The gene calls are TRBV4-3 and TRBJ1-6; perhaps TRBD1 as D (6 bases). The CDR3 spans 16 residues. Between the trimmed V and J ends, which lost 4 bases and 5 bases, there was a span of 15 bases. Germline values: CDR1 LGHNA, CDR2 YSLEER. The CDR3 protein is CASSPQAQGHNSPLHF. The CDR3 coding sequence is TGCGCCAGCAGCCCGCAGGCACAGGGACATAATTCACCCCTCCACTTT.

The chain joins TRBV9 to TRBJ2-1, with D maybe TRBD2 (5 bases). The length of the CDR3 is 15 residues. Germline V gene data show CDR1 as SGDLS and CDR2 as YYNGEE. V lost 4 bases, J lost 2 bases, and 13 bases lay in between. Here the CDR3 reads CASSQEGPAYNEQFF. CDR3 coding DNA: TGTGCCAGCAGCCAAGAGGGCCCGGCCTACAATGAGCAGTTCTTC.

The chain links TRBV5-6 to TRBJ2-3, with D hard to call. Per the germline V gene, CDR1 is SGHDT and CDR2 is YYEEEE. With 0 bases removed from V and 4 bases from J, the gap between germline ends came to 12 bases. This CDR3 is built from 15 residues. Here the CDR3 DNA reads TGTGCCAGCAGCTTGGTCTCCGGCCAGGCAGATACGCAGTATTTT. This codes for CASSLVSGQADTQYF.

This chain links TRBV6-1 with TRBJ1-2; D gene uncertain. This CDR3 region has 14 residues. Trimming shortened V by 1 base and J by 1 base, and 7 bases separated the two germline ends. Germline V gene data show CDR1 as MNHNS and CDR2 as SASEGT. Here the CDR3 DNA reads TGTGCCAGCAGTGAAGGGGCGCGTAACTATGGCTACACCTTC. The encoded protein is CASSEGARNYGYTF.

In this sample, this clone turned up a few times. The V call is TRBV5-6, the J call TRBJ2-7; TRBD2 agrees at 9 bases. The CDR3 runs 16 residues. From germline, CDR1 is SGHDT and CDR2 YYEEEE. J gave up 2 bases and V 4 bases, and 10 bases lay outside the gene matches. The DNA for the CDR3 is TGTGCCAGCAGCCGAAACAAAGCGGGAGGCCCCTACGAGCAGTACTTC. This encodes CASSRNKAGGPYEQYF.

The V call is TRBV28, the J call TRBJ1-5, with D maybe TRBD1 (6 bases). Germline V gives CDR1 MDHEN, CDR2 SYDVKM. This CDR3 is 18 amino acids long. V dropped 5 bases and J dropped 0 bases, with 20 bases sitting between them. The CDR3, as DNA: TGTGCCAGCAGTACAGCAGGGGACGGCCTTCATAGCAATCAGCCCCAGCATTTT. It codes for CASSTAGDGLHSNQPQHF.

V usage is TRBV13 and J usage is TRBJ1-5; D might be TRBD1 (5 bases). Germline loops: CDR1 PRHDT, CDR2 FYEKMQ (reference sequence). Trimming shortened V by 0 bases and J by 9 bases, and 12 bases separated the two germline ends. This CDR3 has 14 residues. CDR3: CASSLGQAGGPQHF. CDR3 nucleotides: TGTGCCAGCAGCTTAGGACAGGCCGGTGGGCCCCAGCATTTT.

The chain is built from TRBV10-2 and TRBJ2-7, with unresolved D. The CDR3 has 12 residues. Germline V gene data show CDR1 as WSHSY and CDR2 as SAAADI. The V end was cut by 7 bases, the J end by 6 bases, with 13 bases between. The CDR3 DNA reads as TGCGCCAGCATTGGCAGGTATACCGAGCAGTACTTC. Its protein is CASIGRYTEQYF.

The chain uses TRBV14 and TRBJ2-1; 8 bases line up with TRBD1. The J segment lost 4 bases and the V segment lost 6 bases, leaving 17 bases of the junction unmatched. This CDR3 region has 18 residues. The germline gives CDR1 SGHDN, CDR2 FVKESK. This CDR3 reads CASRSWLGTGGGYNEQFF. The CDR3 nucleotides read TGTGCCAGCAGATCTTGGCTAGGGACAGGAGGAGGGTACAATGAGCAGTTCTTC.

This clone was counted a single time. The V gene is TRBV6-5, the J gene TRBJ1-4; 7 nucleotides align to TRBD1. Looked up from germline, CDR1 is MNHEY and CDR2 is SVGAGI. V shed 5 bases, J shed 6 bases, and the junction held 6 bases outside the gene matches. CDR3 length: 14 amino acids. DNA of the CDR3: TGTGCCAGCAGTCCCGACAGGGCCCATGAAAAACTGTTTTTT. Protein sequence: CASSPDRAHEKLFF.

This rearrangement joins TRBV11-1 to TRBJ1-1; the D gene is possibly TRBD1 (6 bases). CDR1 and CDR2 (germline): SGHAT, FQDESV (reference sequence). This CDR3 region has 15 residues. Trimming pared 5 bases from V and 0 bases from J, leaving 13 bases between. DNA of the CDR3: TGTGCCAGCAGCAACACAGGGAACATGAACACTGAAGCTTTCTTT. This encodes CASSNTGNMNTEAFF.

This sequence joins TRBV12-5 and TRBJ2-7; TRBD1 matches 9 bases. The germline V gene has CDR1 LGHNT and CDR2 FRNRAP. The CDR3 contains 13 residues. V trimming: 5 bases; J trimming: 5 bases; junction bases outside the gene matches: 4. The DNA of the CDR3 is TGTGCTAGTGGTCGACAGGGGGTCAACGAGCAGTACTTC. The encoded protein is CASGRQGVNEQYF.

The chain joins TRBV5-5 to TRBJ2-7, with a possible D match to TRBD2 (5 bases). The CDR3 sequence is 15 residues long. V lost 4 bases and J lost 2, with 16 bases in between. Per germline, CDR1 SGHKS and CDR2 YYEKEE (reference sequence). The CDR3 DNA follows: TGTGCCAGCAGCGAGAACCCGACGGGGACCTACGAGCAGTACTTC. Translating gives CASSENPTGTYEQYF.

This clone has a single count. V and J are TRBV3-1 (or the pseudogene TRBV3-2) and TRBJ2-3; TRBD2 agrees at 8 bases. CDR1 LGHDT and CDR2 YNNKEL come from the germline V gene (reference sequence). The CDR3 totals 14 residues. With 4 bases clipped from V and 2 bases from J, the junction kept 2 bases outside the gene matches. CDR3 sequence (DNA): TGTGCCAGCAGCCTAGCGGGGTACACAGATACGCAGTATTTT. It encodes CASSLAGYTDTQYF.

The J gene is TRBJ1-1, the V gene TRBV15; D is undetermined. Germline assignment: CDR1 LNHNV and CDR2 YYDKDF (reference sequence). Trimming took 0 bases from V and 1 from J, leaving 9 bases between them. This CDR3 region has 15 residues. Here the CDR3 DNA reads TGTGCCACCAGCAGAGATCGGTACCAGAACACTGAAGCTTTCTTT. This sequence encodes CATSRDRYQNTEAFF.

The V and J genes are TRBV11-2 and TRBJ2-1, with D possibly matching TRBD1 (6 bases). V lost 3 bases to trimming and J lost 5 bases, with 14 bases between them. Germline CDR1 is SGHAT and CDR2 is FQNNGV. The CDR3 extends over 15 amino acids. The CDR3 loop reads CASSFTGLENNEQFF. The CDR3 region has the DNA TGTGCCAGCAGCTTTACAGGGTTGGAAAACAATGAGCAGTTCTTC.

This sequence joins TRBV30 and TRBJ1-1; 7 bases line up with TRBD1. Trimming took 2 bases from V and 4 from J; bases not matched to a gene: 7. Germline assignment: CDR1 GTSNPN and CDR2 SVGIG (reference sequence). CDR3 length equals 14 residues. Here the CDR3 reads CAWSTGVFGTEAFF. CDR3 in DNA: TGTGCCTGGAGTACAGGGGTTTTCGGCACTGAAGCTTTCTTT.

The CDR3 spells CASSFVGARSDTQYF. CDR3 in DNA: TGCGCCAGCAGCTTTGTGGGGGCGAGGTCCGATACGCAGTATTTT. The genes are TRBV5-1 and TRBJ2-3; D is possibly TRBD1 (6 bases). The V end was cut by 2 bases, the J end by 6 bases, with 16 bases between. The CDR3 sequence is 15 residues long. CDR1 and CDR2 (germline): SGHRS, YFSETQ. Looking up the rest from reference TRBV5-1 and TRBJ2-3 gives the full variable domain: KAGVTQTPRYLIKTRGQQVTLSCSPISGHRSVSWYQQTPGQGLQFLFEYFSETQRNKGNFPGRFSGRQFSNSRSEMNVSTLELGDSALYLCASSFVGARSDTQYFGPGTRLTVL.

The genes are TRBV19 and TRBJ1-2; D is ambiguous. The CDR3 loop spans 13 amino acids. Germline-derived CDR1 and CDR2 are LNHDA and SQIVND (reference sequence). The germline V and J ends were trimmed by 10 bases and 1 base, with 13 bases remaining between them. The CDR3 loop reads CATRLEVNYGYTF. The CDR3 DNA reads TGTGCCACCCGACTGGAGGTTAACTATGGCTACACCTTC.